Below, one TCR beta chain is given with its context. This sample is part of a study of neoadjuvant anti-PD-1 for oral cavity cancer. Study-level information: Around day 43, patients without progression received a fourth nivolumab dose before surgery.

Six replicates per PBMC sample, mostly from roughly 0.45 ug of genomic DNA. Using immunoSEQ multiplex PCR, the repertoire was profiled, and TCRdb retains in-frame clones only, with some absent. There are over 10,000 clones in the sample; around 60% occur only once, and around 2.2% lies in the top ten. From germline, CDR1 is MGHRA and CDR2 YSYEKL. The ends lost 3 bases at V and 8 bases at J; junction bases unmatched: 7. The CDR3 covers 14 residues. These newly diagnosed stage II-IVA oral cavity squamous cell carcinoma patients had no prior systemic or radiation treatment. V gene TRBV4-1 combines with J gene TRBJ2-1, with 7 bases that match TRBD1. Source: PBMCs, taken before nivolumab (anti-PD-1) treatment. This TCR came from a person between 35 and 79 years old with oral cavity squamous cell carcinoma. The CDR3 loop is CASSQIGQVYEQFF. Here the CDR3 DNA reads TGCGCCAGCAGCCAGATAGGACAGGTCTATGAGCAGTTCTTC.